This T cell receptor (beta chain) appears in the sequencing data of a study of T cell responses to AZD1222 COVID-19 vaccine. Remarks on this clone: Its matching antigen is unknown.

V was clipped by 11 bases and J by 2 bases, with 17 bases between them. Per the germline V gene, CDR1 is LGHDT and CDR2 is YNNKEL (reference sequence). This CDR3 spans 14 amino acids. The protocol was immunoSEQ multiplex PCR, while the TCRdb copy is restricted to in-frame clones and leaves out a portion. The table lists around 83,000 clones, 86% of them singletons. Study-level results: Donor demographics were predominantly white British with a female majority; clonal diversity may be underestimated. Just a handful of AZD1222 recipients were seropositive at baseline.

This receptor was obtained from an adult in good health. The rearrangement joins TRBV3-1 (or the pseudogene TRBV3-2) to TRBJ2-3, with a tentative D call TRBD2 (6 bases). The sequencing here drew on peripheral blood, taken on day 0 of AZD1222 vaccination. The CDR3 region has the DNA TGTGCCTCTGGTAAGGAGCGGGTCACAGATACGCAGTATTTT. This gives the protein CASGKERVTDTQYF.